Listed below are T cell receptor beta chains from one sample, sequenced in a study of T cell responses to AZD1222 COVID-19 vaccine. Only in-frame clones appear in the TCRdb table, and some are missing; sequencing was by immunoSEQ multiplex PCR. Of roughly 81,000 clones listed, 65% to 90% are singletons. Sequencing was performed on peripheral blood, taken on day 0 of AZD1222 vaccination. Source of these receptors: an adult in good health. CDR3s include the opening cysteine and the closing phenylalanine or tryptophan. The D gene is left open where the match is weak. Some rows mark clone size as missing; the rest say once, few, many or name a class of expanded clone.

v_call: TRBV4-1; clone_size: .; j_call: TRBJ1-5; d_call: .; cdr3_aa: CASSQARGRGNQPQHF; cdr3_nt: TGCGCCAGCAGCCAAGCGAGGGGAAGGGGCAATCAGCCCCAGCATTTT
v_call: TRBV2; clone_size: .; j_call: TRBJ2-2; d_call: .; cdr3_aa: CARRGNTGELFF; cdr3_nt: TGTGCCCGCAGGGGGAACACCGGGGAGCTGTTTTTT
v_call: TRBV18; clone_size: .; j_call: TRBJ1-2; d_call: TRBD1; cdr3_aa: CASSPNQGARDYTF; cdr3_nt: TGTGCCAGCTCACCCAATCAGGGGGCGAGGGACTACACCTTC
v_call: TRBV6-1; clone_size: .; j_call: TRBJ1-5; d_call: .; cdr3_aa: CASSERVSQPQHF; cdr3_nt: TGTGCCAGCAGTGAAAGAGTGAGCCAGCCCCAGCATTTT
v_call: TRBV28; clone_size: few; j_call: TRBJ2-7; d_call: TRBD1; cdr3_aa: CASSWDSYEQYF; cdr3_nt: TGTGCCAGCAGCTGGGACAGCTACGAGCAGTACTTC
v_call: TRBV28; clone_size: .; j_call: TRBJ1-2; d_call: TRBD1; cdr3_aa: CASSLFRDSSGYTF; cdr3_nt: TGTGCCAGCAGTTTATTCCGGGACAGTAGCGGCTACACCTTC
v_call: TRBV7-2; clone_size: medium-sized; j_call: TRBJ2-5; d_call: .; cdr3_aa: CASSLVGETQYF; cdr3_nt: TGTGCCAGCAGCTTAGTAGGGGAGACCCAGTACTTC
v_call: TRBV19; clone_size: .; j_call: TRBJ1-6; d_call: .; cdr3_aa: CASSYRESPLHF; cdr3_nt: TGTGCCAGTAGTTACAGGGAATCACCCCTCCACTTT
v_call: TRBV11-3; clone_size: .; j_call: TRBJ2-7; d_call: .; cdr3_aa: CASSFVRAYEQYF; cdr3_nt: TGTGCCAGCAGCTTTGTCAGGGCGTACGAGCAGTACTTC
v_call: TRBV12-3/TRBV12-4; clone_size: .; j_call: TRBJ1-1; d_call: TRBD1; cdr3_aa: CASNGQANTEAFF; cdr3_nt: TGTGCCAGCAATGGACAGGCGAACACTGAAGCTTTCTTT
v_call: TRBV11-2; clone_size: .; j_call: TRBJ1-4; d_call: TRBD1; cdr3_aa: CASSSRTGGGEKLFF; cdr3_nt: TGTGCCAGCAGCAGCCGGACAGGGGGGGGAGAAAAACTGTTTTTT